This T cell receptor (beta chain) was recorded in a study of CD8+ T cells in alopecia areata. For the study at large: Oral tofacitinib, 5 to 10 mg twice daily, was given in an open-label trial. Study-wide points: An increase in clonality over normal scalp was evident in lesional scalp, especially alopecia totalis/universalis. While patients received tofacitinib, many expanded lesional clones remained present in scalp and blood.

About this clone itself: Its specificity is not known.

Reverse transcribed after extraction, RNA yielded cDNA as the sequencing template. Measured with immunoSEQ multiplex PCR; TCRdb has only the in-frame clones, and not every one. The data show 90,000 or so clones, 44% seen once. Treatment defined: oral pan-JAK inhibitor, 5-10 mg twice daily. Researchers gathered lesional scalp punch biopsies and peripheral blood from patients with alopecia areata. V lost 0 bases, J lost 6 bases, and 12 bases lay in between. The CDR3 is made up of 15 amino acids. Germline V gene sequence: CDR1 MGHRA, CDR2 YSYEKL. V and J are TRBV4-1 and TRBJ1-5, with a tentative D call TRBD1 (5 bases). This clonotype was obtained from a human donor with alopecia areata. Sequenced here: CD8+ T cells sorted from blood, sampled at week 24, from a patient treated with tofacitinib. CDR3 sequence: CASSQETGARQPQHF. The DNA for the CDR3 is TGCGCCAGCAGCCAAGAAACCGGGGCGCGTCAGCCCCAGCATTTT.